This T cell receptor beta chain was documented in a study of cytomegalovirus exposure and HLA in healthy donors. About this clone: The target antigen is unknown.

PCR amplification relied on 60 Vbeta primers (plus 13 Jbeta primers). TCRdb keeps only in-frame clones here, not all; method: immunoSEQ multiplex PCR. This sample has approximately 150,000 clones, with around two thirds found just once. General study points: Analyzed later, most CMV-associated TCR beta chains appeared HLA-restricted.

Germline V gives CDR1 SNHLY, CDR2 FYNNEI. V lost 7 bases and J 3 bases, leaving 11 bases between the germline ends. CDR3 length: 13 residues. The TCR was taken from a woman aged 18 to 35 in good health and CMV-seronegative. The specimen was PBMCs. The V and J genes are TRBV2 and TRBJ2-3, with D perhaps TRBD1 (5 bases). The DNA of the CDR3 is TGTGCCAGCACGGACACCACTACAGATACGCAGTATTTT. Protein product: CASTDTTTDTQYF.